The 27 T cell receptor beta chains given below trace back to one sample, sequenced in a study of cytomegalovirus exposure and HLA in healthy donors. The PCR made use of 60 Vbeta and 13 Jbeta primers. Repertoires were generated with immunoSEQ multiplex PCR, while TCRdb's copy carries only in-frame clones and drops some. The data show around 180,000 clones, about four fifths seen once. Sequencing was carried out using PBMCs. The receptors stem from a man under 40 in good health and CMV-seropositive.

This rearrangement joins TRBV9 to TRBJ2-7; the D gene is possibly TRBD1 (6 bases). In germline, CDR1 is SGDLS, CDR2 YYNGEE. Trimming took 0 bases from V and 1 from J, leaving 14 bases between them. The CDR3 sequence is 16 residues long. The CDR3 DNA reads TGTGCCAGCAGCGTAGTCGCAGGGGCTGGATCCTACGAGCAGTACTTC. Translating it yields CASSVVAGAGSYEQYF.

The CDR3 loop is CASSTPGQHSYEQYF. CDR3 nucleotides: TGTGCCAGTAGTACGCCGGGACAGCATTCCTACGAGCAGTACTTC. V gene TRBV19 combines with J gene TRBJ2-7; 7 bases are shared with TRBD1. The CDR3 is 15 residues long. Trimming cost V 4 bases and J 1 base; bases outside gene matches: 7. Germline V gives CDR1 LNHDA, CDR2 SQIVND (reference sequence).

The chain carries TRBV30 and TRBJ1-6; a weak D match, TRBD1 (5 bases). Looked up from germline, CDR1 is GTSNPN and CDR2 is SVGIG (reference sequence). The CDR3 is 13 amino acids. V lost 0 bases and J lost 8, with 8 bases in between. CDR3 sequence: CAWSVSGDSPLHF. CDR3 DNA sequence: TGTGCCTGGAGTGTATCGGGGGATTCACCCCTCCACTTT.

The rearrangement links TRBV5-1 to TRBJ2-1; 9 nucleotides match TRBD2. Trimming at V came to 3 bases and at J to 6 bases, leaving 7 bases not matched to a gene. Germline assignment: CDR1 SGHRS and CDR2 YFSETQ. CDR3 size: 15 residues. Written as DNA, the CDR3 is TGCGCCAGCAGCTCTCGGGGCGGGGGGGCCAATGAGCAGTTCTTC. Its translation is CASSSRGGGANEQFF. The whole variable domain, filled in from reference TRBV5-1 and TRBJ2-1, reads KAGVTQTPRYLIKTRGQQVTLSCSPISGHRSVSWYQQTPGQGLQFLFEYFSETQRNKGNFPGRFSGRQFSNSRSEMNVSTLELGDSALYLCASSSRGGGANEQFFGPGTRLTVL.

This chain uses TRBV7-2 with TRBJ2-7; 10 nucleotides line up with TRBD2. The length of the CDR3 is 17 residues. Per germline, CDR1 SGHTA and CDR2 FQGNSA. V lost 1 base and J lost 4; bases outside the gene matches: 10. This CDR3 reads CASSLVELSGGAYEQYF. The CDR3 DNA sequence: TGTGCCAGCAGCTTAGTCGAACTAAGCGGGGGGGCTTACGAGCAGTACTTC.

The genes are TRBV28 and TRBJ1-4, with D perhaps TRBD1 (6 bases). The CDR3 runs 13 residues. Trimming shortened V by 8 bases and J by 3 bases, and 10 bases separated the two germline ends. The germline V gene encodes CDR1 MDHEN and CDR2 SYDVKM. The CDR3 coding sequence is TGTGCCAGCGGAGACAGGCCTAATGAAAAACTGTTTTTT. Encoded protein: CASGDRPNEKLFF. Together with reference TRBV28 and TRBJ1-4, the CDR3 gives the full variable domain: DVKVTQSSRYLVKRTGEKVFLECVQDMDHENMFWYRQDPGLGLRLIYFSYDVKMKEKGDIPEGYSVSREKKERFSLILESASTNQTSMYLCASGDRPNEKLFFGSGTQLSVL.

This rearrangement joins TRBV7-9 to TRBJ2-1; 15 nucleotides line up with TRBD2. V shed 2 bases, J shed 10 bases, and the junction held 6 bases outside the gene matches. The CDR3 length is 16 residues. The germline V gene encodes CDR1 SEHNR and CDR2 FQNEAQ (reference sequence). The CDR3 protein is CASSLRPGTSGREQFF. In DNA form, the CDR3 reads TGTGCCAGCAGCTTACGCCCCGGGACTAGCGGGAGGGAGCAGTTCTTC.

This rearrangement joins TRBV7-8 to TRBJ2-7, with a possible D match to TRBD2 (6 bases). In germline, CDR1 is SGHVS, CDR2 FQNEAQ. V was shortened by 5 bases and J by 2 bases, with 13 bases between the two germline ends. This CDR3 spans 14 amino acids. The CDR3 coding sequence is TGTGCCAGCAGCCCGGGGGAAAGGACCTACGAGCAGTACTTC. Residues: CASSPGERTYEQYF.

The CDR3, as DNA: TGCGCCAGCAGCTTGTATCAGGGGGCGATCAATGAGCAGTTCTTC. Protein: CASSLYQGAINEQFF. The chain links TRBV5-1 to TRBJ2-1, with TRBD1 matching 8 bases. CDR1 SGHRS and CDR2 YFSETQ come from the germline V gene. J gave up 6 bases and V 1 base, and 6 bases lay outside the gene matches. The CDR3 extends over 15 amino acids.

This clone has only a few counts. V usage is TRBV28 and J usage is TRBJ1-3; the D gene is possibly TRBD1 (6 bases). CDR1 and CDR2 (germline): MDHEN, SYDVKM. This CDR3 is 14 amino acids long. With 9 bases removed from V and 2 bases from J, the gap between germline ends came to 14 bases. This CDR3 is CASGLEGAGNTIYF. The CDR3 nucleotides are TGTGCCAGTGGGCTAGAGGGGGCTGGAAACACCATATATTTT. The whole variable domain, remainder taken from reference TRBV28 and TRBJ1-3, is DVKVTQSSRYLVKRTGEKVFLECVQDMDHENMFWYRQDPGLGLRLIYFSYDVKMKEKGDIPEGYSVSREKKERFSLILESASTNQTSMYLCASGLEGAGNTIYFGEGSWLTVV.

V and J are TRBV13 and TRBJ2-5; possible D gene TRBD2, 6 bases. This CDR3 has 15 amino acids. In germline, CDR1 is PRHDT, CDR2 FYEKMQ (reference sequence). V was shortened by 4 bases and J by 5 bases, with 17 bases between the two germline ends. For the CDR3, the DNA is TGTGCCAGCAGCTCCATGGGACTGGAGCCGGAGACCCAGTACTTC. Protein: CASSSMGLEPETQYF.

The chain employs TRBV27 and TRBJ1-4; D unclear. The CDR3 totals 12 residues. Trimming left V 5 bases short and J 1 base short, with 2 bases between. Germline V CDR1 and CDR2: MNHEY, SMNVEV (reference sequence). The CDR3 loop reads CASSRTNEKLFF. The CDR3 nucleotides are TGTGCCAGCAGTCGAACTAATGAAAAACTGTTTTTT.

In its sample, this clone was seen once. CDR3 residues: CASHTSGGDTQYF. The CDR3 DNA is TGTGCCAGCCACACTAGCGGGGGGGACACGCAGTATTTT. The chain joins TRBV7-9 to TRBJ2-3; 13 nucleotides match TRBD2. The CDR3 loop spans 13 amino acids. CDR1 is SEHNR, CDR2 FQNEAQ, per germline (reference sequence). V shed 8 bases, J shed 9 bases, and the junction held 5 bases outside the gene matches.

This chain joins TRBV2 and TRBJ2-1, with TRBD2 as a possible D gene (6 bases). V was shortened by 6 bases and J by 1 base, with 7 bases between the two germline ends. CDR1 is SNHLY, CDR2 FYNNEI, per germline. CDR3 length: 13 amino acids. CDR3 nucleotide sequence: TGTGCCAGCAGGGAGGGGTCCTACAATGAGCAGTTCTTC. Its protein product is CASREGSYNEQFF.

The CDR3 loop reads CATELSGTPTNTEAFF. The CDR3 region has the DNA TGTGCCACCGAATTATCCGGGACACCAACGAACACTGAAGCTTTCTTT. The chain is built from TRBV7-9 and TRBJ1-1, with a weak D call TRBD1 (6 bases). Germline V gene lookup returns CDR1 SEHNR and CDR2 FQNEAQ (reference sequence). V gave up 10 bases and J gave up 1 base, with 22 bases separating them. The CDR3 covers 16 residues.

This clone has more than one count but fewer than ten. V gene TRBV5-6 combines with J gene TRBJ2-1, with 7 positions matching TRBD1. The length of the CDR3 is 15 residues. V was pared by 5 bases and J by 1 base, with 6 bases of the junction left unmatched. Germline V lookup: CDR1 SGHDT, CDR2 YYEEEE. CDR3 in amino acids: CASSTGTDSYNEQFF. Here the CDR3 DNA reads TGTGCCAGCAGTACCGGGACAGATTCCTACAATGAGCAGTTCTTC.

V is TRBV25-1 and J is TRBJ2-1; 8 bases fit TRBD1. The CDR3 is 18 residues long. Germline CDR1 MGHDK, CDR2 SYGVNS. The trim removed 3 bases at V and 3 bases at J, leaving 13 bases unmatched. This chain's CDR3 is CASSDFPDRDRYYNEQFF. DNA of the CDR3: TGTGCCAGCAGTGATTTCCCGGACCGGGACAGGTACTACAATGAGCAGTTCTTC.

The rearrangement links TRBV28 to TRBJ1-4; tentatively, D is TRBD1 (6 bases). The V gene's germline CDR1 is MDHEN and CDR2 SYDVKM. Trimming cost V 10 bases and J 8 bases, with 20 bases left between them. The length of the CDR3 is 14 residues. The CDR3 DNA is TGTGCCACAGTGGACCTACAGGGAAGAGAAAAACTGTTTTTT. It yields the protein CATVDLQGREKLFF.

V gene TRBV6-1 combines with J gene TRBJ1-2; 11 bases agree with TRBD1. Per germline, CDR1 MNHNS and CDR2 SASEGT. The CDR3 is made up of 14 amino acids. Trimming at V came to 6 bases and at J to 8 bases, leaving 8 bases not matched to a gene. The CDR3 nucleotides are TGTGCCAGCAGCGCCACGCGGACAGGGGGCGGCTACACCTTC. Its protein product is CASSATRTGGGYTF.

The rearrangement uses TRBV19 and TRBJ2-2; D unclear. The CDR3 covers 15 residues. V was trimmed by 3 bases and J by 1 base, leaving 9 bases between them. CDR1 is LNHDA, CDR2 SQIVND, per germline (reference sequence). The CDR3 sequence is CASSIVGLNTGELFF. CDR3 sequence (DNA): TGTGCCAGTAGTATTGTGGGCCTGAACACCGGGGAGCTGTTTTTT.

CDR3 DNA: TGCGCCAGCAGTGAGGGGGGGAGGGGTTCGGATGAGCAGTTCTTC. Protein: CASSEGGRGSDEQFF. The V gene is TRBV10-1, the J gene TRBJ2-1; 7 nucleotides match TRBD2. Germline CDR1 WNHNN, CDR2 SYGVQD (reference sequence). This CDR3 has 15 amino acids. The ends lost 2 bases at V and 8 bases at J; junction bases unmatched: 9.

This clone is a singleton in its sample. CDR3 nucleotide sequence: TGTGCCAGCAGTTACCCCAGGGGTAACGAGCAGTACTTC. It encodes CASSYPRGNEQYF. The J gene is TRBJ2-7, the V gene TRBV6-5; the D gene is possibly TRBD1 (6 bases). CDR1 is MNHEY, CDR2 SVGAGI, per germline. The CDR3 spans 13 residues. V shed 2 bases and J shed 5 bases, with 10 bases lying between them.

The J gene is TRBJ2-7, the V gene TRBV27, with 15 positions matching TRBD2. With 6 bases clipped from V and 6 bases from J, the junction kept 21 bases outside the gene matches. CDR3 size: 20 residues. CDR1 and CDR2 (germline): MNHEY, SMNVEV (reference sequence). Here the CDR3 reads CASSPHPGLAGGLGASEQYF. The CDR3 DNA is TGTGCCAGCAGCCCTCACCCCGGACTAGCGGGAGGGCTTGGAGCTAGCGAGCAGTACTTC.

The chain joins TRBV19 to TRBJ2-7; the match to TRBD1 covers 10 bases. The CDR3 spans 14 residues. After removal of 6 bases from V and 5 bases from J, the junction contained 7 bases not matched to a gene. The germline V gene encodes CDR1 LNHDA and CDR2 SQIVND (reference sequence). CDR3 sequence reads: CASRGTGAPNEQYF. CDR3 nucleotide sequence: TGTGCCAGTAGGGGGACAGGGGCTCCAAACGAGCAGTACTTC. Full variable domain (remainder filled in from reference TRBV19 and TRBJ2-7): DGGITQSPKYLFRKEGQNVTLSCEQNLNHDAMYWYRQDPGQGLRLIYYSQIVNDFQKGDIAEGYSVSREKKESFPLTVTSAQKNPTAFYLCASRGTGAPNEQYFGPGTRLTVT.

The genes are TRBV5-1 and TRBJ2-5; maybe TRBD2 (6 bases). The end of the DNA aligns better with TRBJ2-7, so the J call may be wrong. CDR3 length equals 15 residues. Germline V gene sequence: CDR1 SGHRS, CDR2 YFSETQ. CDR3 nucleotides: TGCGCCAGCAGCTTGATTTCGGGGGACCACTACGAGCAGTACTTC. Residues: CASSLISGDHYEQYF.

This chain connects TRBV30 to TRBJ2-7; D not certain. V was pared by 1 base and J by 4 bases, with 5 bases between. The germline V gene encodes CDR1 GTSNPN and CDR2 SVGIG (reference sequence). This CDR3 comprises 11 residues. CDR3 in DNA: TGTGCCTGGAGTGCCCAGTACGAGCAGTACTTC. Its protein is CAWSAQYEQYF.

The chain uses TRBV7-8 and TRBJ2-2; 7 bases match TRBD2. The V and J ends lost 1 base and 5 bases, in that order; junction bases with no gene match: 4. CDR3 length equals 15 residues. Germline lookup yields CDR1 SGHVS and CDR2 FQNEAQ. Here the CDR3 DNA reads TGTGCCAGCAGCTTAGTGGGAGGGCCTACCGGGGAGCTGTTTTTT. This gives the protein CASSLVGGPTGELFF.